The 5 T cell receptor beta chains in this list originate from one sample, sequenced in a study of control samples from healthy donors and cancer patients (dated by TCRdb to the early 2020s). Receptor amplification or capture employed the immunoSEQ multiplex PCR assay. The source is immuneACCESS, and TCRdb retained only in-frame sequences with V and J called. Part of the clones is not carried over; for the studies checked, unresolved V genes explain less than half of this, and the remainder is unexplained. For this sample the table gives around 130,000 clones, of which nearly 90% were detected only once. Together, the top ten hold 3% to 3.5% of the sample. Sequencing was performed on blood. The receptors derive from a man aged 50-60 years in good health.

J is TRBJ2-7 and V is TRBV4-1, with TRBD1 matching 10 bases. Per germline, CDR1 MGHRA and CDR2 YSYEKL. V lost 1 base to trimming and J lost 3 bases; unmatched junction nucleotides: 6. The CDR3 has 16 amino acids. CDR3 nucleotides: TGCGCCAGCAGCCAAGGACAGGGGGCCGTTATCTACGAGCAGTACTTC. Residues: CASSQGQGAVIYEQYF.

The CDR3 DNA follows: TGTGCCAGCAGCTTAATTTCTTTTCGGATGGCTAGCGGGTCGGTGCAGTACTTC. It yields the protein CASSLISFRMASGSVQYF. V is TRBV11-3 and J is TRBJ2-7; TRBD2 agrees at 8 bases. The CDR3 runs 18 residues. V gave up 2 bases and J gave up 9 bases; unmatched junction bases: 21. Germline CDR1 and CDR2: SGHNT and YENEEA.

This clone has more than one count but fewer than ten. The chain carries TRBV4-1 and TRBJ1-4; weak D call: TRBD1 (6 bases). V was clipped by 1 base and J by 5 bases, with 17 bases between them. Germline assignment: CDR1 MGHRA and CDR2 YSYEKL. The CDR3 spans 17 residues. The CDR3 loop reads CASSQGLRGGENEKLFF. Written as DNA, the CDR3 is TGCGCCAGCAGCCAAGGGTTAAGAGGGGGTGAAAATGAAAAACTGTTTTTT.

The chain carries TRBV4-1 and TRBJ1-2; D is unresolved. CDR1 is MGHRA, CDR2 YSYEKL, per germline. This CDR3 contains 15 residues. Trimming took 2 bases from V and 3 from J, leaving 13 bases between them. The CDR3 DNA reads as TGCGCCAGCAGCCAACTGAGTGGTAGGGACTATGGCTACACCTTC. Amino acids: CASSQLSGRDYGYTF.

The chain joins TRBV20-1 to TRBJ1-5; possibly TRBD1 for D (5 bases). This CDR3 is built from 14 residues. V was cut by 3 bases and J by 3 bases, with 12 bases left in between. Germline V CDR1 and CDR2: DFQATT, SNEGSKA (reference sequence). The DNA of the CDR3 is TGCAGTGCTAGTCGTGACAGCGTCAATCAGCCCCAGCATTTT. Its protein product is CSASRDSVNQPQHF.